This T cell receptor (beta chain) is drawn from a study of T-cell memory formation after mild COVID-19. The wider study: In these data, TCR clusters were largely donor specific. Study-wide results and limits: The authors did not confirm SARS-CoV-2 specificity of second-wave clones peaking day 37. From day 15 to 85, contracting clones were balanced between CD4 and CD8, whereas later expanders leaned toward CD4+.

With constant-segment primers, 5'RACE yielded cDNA libraries of TCR alpha and TCR beta that carried sample barcodes and UMIs. Each CDR3 protein gets one entry after TCRdb re-called the 5' RACE reads with MiXCR. The repertoire holds about 350,000 distinct CDR3 sequences, roughly 15% seen once, with about 24% in the top ten. As for this clonotype: What it binds is not known.

This CDR3 has 14 residues. Trimming removed 7 bases at V and 3 bases at J, with 14 bases between. This TCR was recovered from a man in his late teens or twenties who had mild COVID-19 (a few samples of this study predate the infection). Cell type and time point are not known. The V gene is TRBV12-3 or TRBV12-4, the J gene TRBJ2-3, with TRBD2 as a possible D gene (6 bases). The specimen was PBMCs or a T cell subset sorted from them (not recorded which). This CDR3 reads CASTSGGLTDTQYF. In nucleotides, the CDR3 is TGTGCCAGCACCTCCGGGGGTTTAACAGATACGCAGTATTTT.